This is a list of T cell receptor beta chains from one sample in a study of PD-1 blockade in classical Hodgkin lymphoma. Profiling relied on immunoSEQ multiplex PCR, and the TCRdb table lists in-frame clones only, not all of them. Of around 20,000 clones in the sample, 85% to 90% are singletons; the top ten hold roughly 0.27%. The sample taken for sequencing was CD4+ T cells from blood. These receptors all stem from a human donor with classical Hodgkin lymphoma. Each CDR3 is given with its conserved first and last residue.

v_gene,j_gene,CDR3aa
TRBV7-2,TRBJ2-3,CASSSPWGTTSTDTQYF
TRBV11-3,TRBJ2-1,CASSLGLAREQFF
TRBV10-3,TRBJ2-2,CAISELTGELFF
TRBV2,TRBJ2-5,CASSDGGLETQYF
TRBV30,TRBJ1-4,CAWSQGAPANEKLFF
TRBV11-3,TRBJ2-7,CASSLDLGGEAQYF
TRBV9,TRBJ1-3,CASSVGAWGSSGNTIYF
TRBV4-3,TRBJ1-1,CASSQRDSWGNTEAFF
TRBV4-2,TRBJ2-7,CASSRSSGTSISEQYF
TRBV4-3,TRBJ1-1,CASSQEETGAGEAFF
TRBV19,TRBJ1-1,CASSTGVGTEAFF
TRBV19,TRBJ2-1,CASSIDFGASSYNEQFF
TRBV5-6,TRBJ2-7,CASSLANSYEQYF
TRBV5-1,TRBJ2-1,CASRDSGGVNNEQFF
TRBV29-1,TRBJ1-2,CSVSEGYTF
TRBV6-6,TRBJ2-2,CASSYTQGWNTGELFF
TRBV18,TRBJ1-2,CASSPQLAGGYTF
TRBV25-1,TRBJ1-1,CASSTGAGRNTEAFF